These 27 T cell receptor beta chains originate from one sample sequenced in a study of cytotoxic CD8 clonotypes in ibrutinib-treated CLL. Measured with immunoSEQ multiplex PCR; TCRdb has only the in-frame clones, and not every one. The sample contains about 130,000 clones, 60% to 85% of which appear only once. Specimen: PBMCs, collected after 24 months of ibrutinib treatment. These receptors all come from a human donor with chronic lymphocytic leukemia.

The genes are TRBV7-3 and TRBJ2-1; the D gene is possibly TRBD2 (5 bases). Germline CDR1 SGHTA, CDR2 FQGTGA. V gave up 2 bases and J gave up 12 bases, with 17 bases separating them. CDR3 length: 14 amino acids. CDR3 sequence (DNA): TGTGCCAGCAGCTTATTTGGTCCGCCGGGGTGGCAGTTCTTC. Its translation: CASSLFGPPGWQFF.

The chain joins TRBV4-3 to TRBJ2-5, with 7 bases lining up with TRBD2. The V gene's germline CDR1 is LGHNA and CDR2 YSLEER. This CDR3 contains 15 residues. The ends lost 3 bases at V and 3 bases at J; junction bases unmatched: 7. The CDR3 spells CASSQIPSGEETQYF. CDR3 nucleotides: TGCGCCAGCAGCCAGATCCCTAGCGGTGAAGAGACCCAGTACTTC.

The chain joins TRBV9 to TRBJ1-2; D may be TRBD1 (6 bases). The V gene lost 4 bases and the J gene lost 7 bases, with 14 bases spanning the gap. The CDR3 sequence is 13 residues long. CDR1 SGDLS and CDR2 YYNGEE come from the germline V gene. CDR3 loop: CASSPRGAGGYTF. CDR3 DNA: TGTGCCAGCAGCCCCCGGGGGGCGGGTGGCTACACCTTC.

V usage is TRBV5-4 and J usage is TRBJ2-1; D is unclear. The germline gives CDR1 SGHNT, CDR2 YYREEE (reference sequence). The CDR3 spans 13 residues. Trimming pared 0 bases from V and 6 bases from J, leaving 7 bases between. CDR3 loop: CASSLETGNEQFF. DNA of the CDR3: TGTGCCAGCAGCTTGGAGACTGGCAATGAGCAGTTCTTC.

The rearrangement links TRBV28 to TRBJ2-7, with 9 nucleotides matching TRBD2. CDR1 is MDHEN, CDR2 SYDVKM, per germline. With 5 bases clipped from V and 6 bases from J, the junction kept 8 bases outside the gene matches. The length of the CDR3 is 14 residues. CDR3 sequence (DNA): TGTGCCAGCAGTCCGGGACTAGCCGGGCTCGAGCAGTACTTC. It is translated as CASSPGLAGLEQYF.

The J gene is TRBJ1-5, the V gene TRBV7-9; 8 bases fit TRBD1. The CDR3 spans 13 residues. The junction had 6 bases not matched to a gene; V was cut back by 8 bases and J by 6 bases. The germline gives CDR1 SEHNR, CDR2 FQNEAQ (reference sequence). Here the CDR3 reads CASGQGAVQPQHF. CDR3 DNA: TGTGCCAGCGGCCAGGGGGCGGTTCAGCCCCAGCATTTT.

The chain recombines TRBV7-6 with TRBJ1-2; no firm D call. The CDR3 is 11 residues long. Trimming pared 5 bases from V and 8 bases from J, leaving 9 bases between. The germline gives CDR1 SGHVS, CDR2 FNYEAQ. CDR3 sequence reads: CASSPGSGYTF. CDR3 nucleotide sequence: TGTGCCAGCAGCCCCGGGTCAGGCTACACCTTC.

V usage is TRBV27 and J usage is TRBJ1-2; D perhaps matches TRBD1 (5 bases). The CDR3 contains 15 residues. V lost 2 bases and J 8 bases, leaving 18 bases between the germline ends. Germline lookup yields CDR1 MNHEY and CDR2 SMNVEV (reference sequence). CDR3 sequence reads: CASSLIVGFTGGYTF. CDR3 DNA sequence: TGTGCCAGCAGTTTAATAGTGGGGTTTACAGGCGGCTACACCTTC.

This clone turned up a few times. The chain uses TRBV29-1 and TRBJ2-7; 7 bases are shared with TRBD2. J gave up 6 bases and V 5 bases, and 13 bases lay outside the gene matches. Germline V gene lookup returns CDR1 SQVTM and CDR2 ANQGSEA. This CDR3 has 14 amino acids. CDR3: CSVSVGSASGEQYF. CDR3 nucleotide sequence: TGCAGCGTTAGTGTGGGTAGCGCTAGCGGCGAGCAGTACTTC.

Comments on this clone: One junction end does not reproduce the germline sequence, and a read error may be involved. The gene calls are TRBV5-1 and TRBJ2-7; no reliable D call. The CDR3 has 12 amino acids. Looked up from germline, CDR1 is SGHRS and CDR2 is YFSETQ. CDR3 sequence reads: CASGLAGYEQYF. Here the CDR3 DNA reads TGCGCCAGCGGCTTGGCCGGGTACGAGCAGTACTTC.

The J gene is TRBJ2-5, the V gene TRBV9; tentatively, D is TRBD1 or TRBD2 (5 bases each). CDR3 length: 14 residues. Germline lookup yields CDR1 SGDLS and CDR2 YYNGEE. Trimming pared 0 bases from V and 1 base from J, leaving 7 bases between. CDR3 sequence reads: CASSVGGAQETQYF. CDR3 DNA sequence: TGTGCCAGCAGCGTAGGAGGGGCCCAAGAGACCCAGTACTTC.

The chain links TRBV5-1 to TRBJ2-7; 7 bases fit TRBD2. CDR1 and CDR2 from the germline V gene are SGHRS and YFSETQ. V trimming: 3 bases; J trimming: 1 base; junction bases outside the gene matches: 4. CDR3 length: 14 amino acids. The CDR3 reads CASSSAGGSYEQYF. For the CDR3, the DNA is TGCGCCAGCAGCTCGGCCGGGGGGTCCTACGAGCAGTACTTC.

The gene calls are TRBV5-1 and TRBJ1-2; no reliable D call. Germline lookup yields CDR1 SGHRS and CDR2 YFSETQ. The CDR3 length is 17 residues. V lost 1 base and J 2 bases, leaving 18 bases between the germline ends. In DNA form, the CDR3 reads TGCGCCAGCAGCTTGTCCGGCGGGGTCAGATCAAACTATGGCTACACCTTC. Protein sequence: CASSLSGGVRSNYGYTF.

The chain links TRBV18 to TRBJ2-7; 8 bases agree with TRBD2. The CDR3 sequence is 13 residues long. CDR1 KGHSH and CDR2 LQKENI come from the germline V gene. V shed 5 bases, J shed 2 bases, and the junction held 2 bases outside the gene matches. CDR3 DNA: TGTGCCAGCTCATGGCGGGAGGCCTACGAGCAGTACTTC. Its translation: CASSWREAYEQYF.

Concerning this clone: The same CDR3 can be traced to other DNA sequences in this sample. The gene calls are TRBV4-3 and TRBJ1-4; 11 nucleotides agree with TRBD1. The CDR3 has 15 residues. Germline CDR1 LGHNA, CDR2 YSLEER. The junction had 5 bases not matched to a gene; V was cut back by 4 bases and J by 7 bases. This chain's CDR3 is CASSPRTGGGEKLFF. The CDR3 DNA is TGCGCCAGCAGCCCCCGGACAGGGGGCGGTGAAAAACTGTTTTTT.

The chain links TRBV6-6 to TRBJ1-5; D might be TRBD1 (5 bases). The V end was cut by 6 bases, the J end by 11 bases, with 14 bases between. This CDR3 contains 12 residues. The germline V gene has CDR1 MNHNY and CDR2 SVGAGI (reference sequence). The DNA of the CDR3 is TGTGCCAGCAGGGGGGGTAGGAGGTCCCAGCATTTT. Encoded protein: CASRGGRRSQHF.

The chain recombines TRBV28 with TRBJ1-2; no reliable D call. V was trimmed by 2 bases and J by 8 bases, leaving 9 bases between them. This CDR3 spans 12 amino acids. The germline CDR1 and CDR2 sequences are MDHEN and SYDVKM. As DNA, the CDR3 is TGTGCCAGCAGTTTACGTCTCCGGGGCTACACCTTC. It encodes CASSLRLRGYTF.

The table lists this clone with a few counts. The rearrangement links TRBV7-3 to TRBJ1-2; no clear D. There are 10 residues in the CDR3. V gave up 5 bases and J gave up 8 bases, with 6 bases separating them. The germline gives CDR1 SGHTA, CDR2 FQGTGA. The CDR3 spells CASSQGGYTF. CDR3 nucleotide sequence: TGTGCCAGCAGCCAAGGGGGCTACACCTTC.

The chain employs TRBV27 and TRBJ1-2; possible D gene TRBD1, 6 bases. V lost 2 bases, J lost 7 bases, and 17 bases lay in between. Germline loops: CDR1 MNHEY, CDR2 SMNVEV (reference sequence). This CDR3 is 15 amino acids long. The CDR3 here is CASSLAPGAFSGYTF. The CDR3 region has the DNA TGTGCCAGCAGTTTAGCCCCAGGGGCGTTCTCTGGCTACACCTTC.

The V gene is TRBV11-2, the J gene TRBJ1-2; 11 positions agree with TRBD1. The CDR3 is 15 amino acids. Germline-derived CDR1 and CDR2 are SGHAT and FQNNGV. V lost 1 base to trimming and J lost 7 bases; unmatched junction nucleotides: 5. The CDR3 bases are TGTGCCAGCAGCTTAGGGACAGGGGGCGAGTTTGGCTACACCTTC. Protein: CASSLGTGGEFGYTF. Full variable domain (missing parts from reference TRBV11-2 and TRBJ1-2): EAGVAQSPRYKIIEKRQSVAFWCNPISGHATLYWYQQILGQGPKLLIQFQNNGVVDDSQLPKDRFSAERLKGVDSTLKIQPAKLEDSAVYLCASSLGTGGEFGYTFGSGTRLTVV.

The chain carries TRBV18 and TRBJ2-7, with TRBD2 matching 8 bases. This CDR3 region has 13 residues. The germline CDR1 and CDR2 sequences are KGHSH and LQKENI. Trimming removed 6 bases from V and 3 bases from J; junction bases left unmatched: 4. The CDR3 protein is CASSSTSGYEQYF. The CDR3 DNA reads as TGTGCCAGCTCCAGTACTAGCGGCTACGAGCAGTACTTC.

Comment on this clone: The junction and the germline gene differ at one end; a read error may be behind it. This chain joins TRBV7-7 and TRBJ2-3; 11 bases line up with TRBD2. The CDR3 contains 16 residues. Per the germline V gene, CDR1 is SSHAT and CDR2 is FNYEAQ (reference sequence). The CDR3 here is CASSPGTSGPTDTQYF. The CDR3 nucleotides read TGTGCTAGCAGCCCCGGGACTAGCGGACCCACAGATACGCAGTATTTT.

The CDR3 loop is CASSRQGGDTQYF. CDR3 nucleotides: TGTGCCAGCTCCCGACAGGGTGGTGATACGCAGTATTTT. The V call is TRBV18, the J call TRBJ2-3; 7 bases map to TRBD1. There are 13 residues in the CDR3. Per germline, CDR1 KGHSH and CDR2 LQKENI. V shed 6 bases and J 6 bases; nucleotides not matched to a gene: 6. The full variable domain, rest sourced from reference TRBV18 and TRBJ2-3, is NAGVMQNPRHLVRRRGQEARLRCSPMKGHSHVYWYRQLPEEGLKFMVYLQKENIIDESGMPKERFSAEFPKEGPSILRIQQVVRGDSAAYFCASSRQGGDTQYFGPGTRLTVL.

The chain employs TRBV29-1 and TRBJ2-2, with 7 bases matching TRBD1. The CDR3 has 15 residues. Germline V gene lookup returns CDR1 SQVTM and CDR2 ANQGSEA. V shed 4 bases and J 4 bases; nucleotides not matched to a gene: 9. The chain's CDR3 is CSVVGDSDPTGELFF. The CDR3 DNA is TGCAGCGTTGTGGGGGACAGTGATCCCACCGGGGAGCTGTTTTTT.

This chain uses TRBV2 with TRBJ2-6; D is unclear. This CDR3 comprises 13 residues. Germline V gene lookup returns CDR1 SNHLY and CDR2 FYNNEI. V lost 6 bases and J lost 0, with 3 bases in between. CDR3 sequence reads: CASRGSGANVLTF. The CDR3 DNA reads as TGTGCCAGCAGGGGCTCTGGGGCCAACGTCCTGACTTTC.

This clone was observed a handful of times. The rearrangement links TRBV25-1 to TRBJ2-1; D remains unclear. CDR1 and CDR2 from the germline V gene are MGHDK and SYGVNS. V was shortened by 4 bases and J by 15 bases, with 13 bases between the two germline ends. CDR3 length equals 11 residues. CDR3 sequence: CASSAGPGRFF. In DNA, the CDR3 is TGTGCCAGCAGTGCTGGCCCCGGGCGGTTCTTC.

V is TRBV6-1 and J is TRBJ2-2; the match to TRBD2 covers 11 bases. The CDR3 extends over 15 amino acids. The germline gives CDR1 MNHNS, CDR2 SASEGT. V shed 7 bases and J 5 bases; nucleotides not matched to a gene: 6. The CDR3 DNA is TGTGCCAGCACCCGAGGGACTAGCGGAACCGGGGAGCTGTTTTTT. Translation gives CASTRGTSGTGELFF.